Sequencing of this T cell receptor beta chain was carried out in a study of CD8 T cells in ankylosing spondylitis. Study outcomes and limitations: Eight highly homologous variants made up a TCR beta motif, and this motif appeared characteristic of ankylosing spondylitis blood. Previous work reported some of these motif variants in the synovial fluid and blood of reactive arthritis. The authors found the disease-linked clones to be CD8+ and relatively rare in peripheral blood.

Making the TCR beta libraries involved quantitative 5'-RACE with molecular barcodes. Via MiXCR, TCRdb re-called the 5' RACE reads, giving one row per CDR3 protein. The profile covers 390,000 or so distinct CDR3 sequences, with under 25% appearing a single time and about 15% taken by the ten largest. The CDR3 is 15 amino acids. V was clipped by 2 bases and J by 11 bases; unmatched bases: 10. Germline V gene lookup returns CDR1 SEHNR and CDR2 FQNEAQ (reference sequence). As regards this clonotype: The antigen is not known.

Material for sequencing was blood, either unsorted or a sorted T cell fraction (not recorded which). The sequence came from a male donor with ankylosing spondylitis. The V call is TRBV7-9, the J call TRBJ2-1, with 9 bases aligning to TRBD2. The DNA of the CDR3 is TGTGCCAGCAGCTTATTGTCACTAGCGGGTGGTAAGCAGTTCTTC. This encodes CASSLLSLAGGKQFF.